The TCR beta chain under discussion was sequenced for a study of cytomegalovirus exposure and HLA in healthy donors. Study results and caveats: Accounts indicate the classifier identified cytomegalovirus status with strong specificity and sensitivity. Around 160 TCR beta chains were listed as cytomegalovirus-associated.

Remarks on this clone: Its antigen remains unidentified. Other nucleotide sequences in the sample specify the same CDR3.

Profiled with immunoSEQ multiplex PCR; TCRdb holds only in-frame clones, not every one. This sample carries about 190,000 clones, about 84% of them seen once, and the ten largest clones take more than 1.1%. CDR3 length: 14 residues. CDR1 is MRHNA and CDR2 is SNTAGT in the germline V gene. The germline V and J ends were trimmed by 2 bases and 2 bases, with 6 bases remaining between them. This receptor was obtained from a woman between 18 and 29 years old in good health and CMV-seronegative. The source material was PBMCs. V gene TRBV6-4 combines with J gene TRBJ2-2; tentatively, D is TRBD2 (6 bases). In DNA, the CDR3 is TGTGCCAGCAGTGACGGGACTAACACCGGGGAGCTGTTTTTT. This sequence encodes CASSDGTNTGELFF.